Below, one T cell receptor beta chain is given with its context. Its antigen is as yet unknown. The sample originates from a study of T cells in localized non-small cell lung cancer. General study results and limits: In adjacent lung appeared a median about 58 of the top 100 tumor clones.

Sequenced by immunoSEQ multiplex PCR; TCRdb stores in-frame clones only, minus some. Of 27,000 or so clones in the sample, roughly four fifths were seen once. The V end was cut by 5 bases, the J end by 0 bases, with 9 bases between. Per germline, CDR1 SEHNR and CDR2 FQNEAQ (reference sequence). The CDR3 is 14 amino acids. The sample consisted of peripheral blood, taken before any cancer treatment. The V and J genes are TRBV7-9 and TRBJ2-3; the D gene is possibly TRBD2 (6 bases). The TCR sequence derives from a woman aged 35-70 years with stage I lung adenocarcinoma. In DNA form, the CDR3 reads TGTGCCAGCAGCCTCGGGACTAGCACAGATACGCAGTATTTT. Residues: CASSLGTSTDTQYF.